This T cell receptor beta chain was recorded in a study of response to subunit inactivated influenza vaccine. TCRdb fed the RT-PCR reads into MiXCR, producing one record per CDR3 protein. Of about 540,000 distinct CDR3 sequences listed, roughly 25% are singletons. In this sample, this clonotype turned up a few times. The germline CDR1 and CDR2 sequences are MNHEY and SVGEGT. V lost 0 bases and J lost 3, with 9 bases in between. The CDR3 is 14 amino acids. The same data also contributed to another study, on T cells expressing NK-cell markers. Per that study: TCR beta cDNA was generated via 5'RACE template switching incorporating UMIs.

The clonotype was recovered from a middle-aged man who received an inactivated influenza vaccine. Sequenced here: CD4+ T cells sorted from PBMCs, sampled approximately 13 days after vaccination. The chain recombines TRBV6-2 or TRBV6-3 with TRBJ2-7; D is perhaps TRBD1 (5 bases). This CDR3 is CASSYSTAYYEQYF. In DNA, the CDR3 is TGTGCCAGCAGTTACTCGACAGCCTACTACGAGCAGTACTTC.